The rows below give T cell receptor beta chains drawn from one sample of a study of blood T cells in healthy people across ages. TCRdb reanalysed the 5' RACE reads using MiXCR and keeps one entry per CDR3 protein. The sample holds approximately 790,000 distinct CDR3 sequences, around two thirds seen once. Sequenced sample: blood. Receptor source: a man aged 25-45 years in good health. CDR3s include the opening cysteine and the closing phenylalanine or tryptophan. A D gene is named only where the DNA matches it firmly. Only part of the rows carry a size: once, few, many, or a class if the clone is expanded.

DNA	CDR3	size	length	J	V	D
TGCAGTGCTAGAGATAGGGGCAGCCTATACGAGCAGTACTTC	CSARDRGSLYEQYF	NA	14	TRBJ2-7	TRBV20-1	NA
TGCAGTGCTGATTCCGGGACAGTTTCCTACAATGAGCAGTTCTTC	CSADSGTVSYNEQFF	NA	15	TRBJ2-1	TRBV20-1	TRBD1
TGCAGCGTTGAGGGGCAGGCTGAAGAGACCCAGTACTTC	CSVEGQAEETQYF	NA	13	TRBJ2-5	TRBV29-1	NA
TGTGCCAGCAGTTTATTTCATGGTGATAATGAAAAACTGTTTTTT	CASSLFHGDNEKLFF	NA	15	TRBJ1-4	TRBV12-3/TRBV12-4	NA
TGTGCCAGCAGCTCCACAGGGGTTCAAGAATATGGCTACACCTTC	CASSSTGVQEYGYTF	NA	15	TRBJ1-2	TRBV7-3	TRBD1
TGTGCCAGCAGCGTAGGAGCGGAACTCTCCTACAATGAGCAGTTCTTC	CASSVGAELSYNEQFF	NA	16	TRBJ2-1	TRBV9	NA
TGTGCCAGCAGTGAATTAGGAGGAAGAAGGGACGGACGATATGGCTACACCTTC	CASSELGGRRDGRYGYTF	NA	18	TRBJ1-2	TRBV6-1	NA
TGTGCCAGCAGCACCCTAGTCTCCTACAATGAGCAGTTCTTC	CASSTLVSYNEQFF	NA	14	TRBJ2-1	TRBV7-2	NA
TGTGCCAGCAACGGTCCGGACGGGGAGCTGTTTTTT	CASNGPDGELFF	once	12	TRBJ2-2	TRBV12-3/TRBV12-4	NA
TGTGCCAGCAGCTCCTCTCGACAGGAGGGGACCCAGTACTTC	CASSSSRQEGTQYF	NA	14	TRBJ2-5	TRBV7-9	NA
TGTGCCAGCAGTTACGGTCCCGGTGAGACAGATCCCACAGATACGCAGTATTTT	CASSYGPGETDPTDTQYF	few	18	TRBJ2-3	TRBV6-2/TRBV6-3	NA
TGTGCCACCAGCGGGGGGGGCCTCGGTGGTGAGCAGTTCTTC	CATSGGGLGGEQFF	NA	14	TRBJ2-1	TRBV25-1	TRBD2